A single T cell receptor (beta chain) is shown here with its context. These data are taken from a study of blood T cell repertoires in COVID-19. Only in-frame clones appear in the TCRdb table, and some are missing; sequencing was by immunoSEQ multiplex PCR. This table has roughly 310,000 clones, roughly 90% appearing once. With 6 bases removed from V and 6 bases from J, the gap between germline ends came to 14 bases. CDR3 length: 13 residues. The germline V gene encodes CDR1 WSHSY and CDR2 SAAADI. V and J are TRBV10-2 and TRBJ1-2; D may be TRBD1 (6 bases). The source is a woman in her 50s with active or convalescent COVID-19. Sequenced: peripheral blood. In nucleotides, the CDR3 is TGCGCCAGCAGCCAAACAGGGCTTGATGGCTACACCTTC. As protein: CASSQTGLDGYTF.